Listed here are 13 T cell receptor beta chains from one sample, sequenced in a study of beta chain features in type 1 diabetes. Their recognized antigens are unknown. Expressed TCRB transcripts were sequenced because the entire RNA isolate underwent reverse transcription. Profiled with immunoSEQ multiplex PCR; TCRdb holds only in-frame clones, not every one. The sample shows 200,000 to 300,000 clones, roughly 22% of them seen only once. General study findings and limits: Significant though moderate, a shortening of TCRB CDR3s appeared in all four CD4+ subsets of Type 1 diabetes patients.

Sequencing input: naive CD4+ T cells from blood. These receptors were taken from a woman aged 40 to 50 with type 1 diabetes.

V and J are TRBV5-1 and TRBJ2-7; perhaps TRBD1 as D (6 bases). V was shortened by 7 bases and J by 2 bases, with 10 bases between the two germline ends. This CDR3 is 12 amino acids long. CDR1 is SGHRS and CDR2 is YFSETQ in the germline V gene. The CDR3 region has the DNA TGCGCCAGCGGGCAGGGGACCTACGAGCAGTACTTC. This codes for CASGQGTYEQYF.

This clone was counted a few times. CDR3 sequence reads: CASQGLARTGELFF. In nucleotides, the CDR3 is TGTGCCAGCCAGGGACTGGCGAGGACCGGGGAGCTGTTTTTT. J is TRBJ2-2 and V is TRBV2; possible D gene TRBD2, 6 bases. Germline CDR1 SNHLY, CDR2 FYNNEI. V gave up 8 bases and J gave up 5 bases, with 15 bases separating them. The CDR3 contains 14 residues.

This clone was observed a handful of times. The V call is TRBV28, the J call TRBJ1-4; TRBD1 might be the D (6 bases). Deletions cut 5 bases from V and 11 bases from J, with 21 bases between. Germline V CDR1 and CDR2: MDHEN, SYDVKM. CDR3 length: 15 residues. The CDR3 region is CASSPRDTSMRKLFF. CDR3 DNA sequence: TGTGCCAGCAGTCCCCGGGACACATCGATGCGGAAACTGTTTTTT.

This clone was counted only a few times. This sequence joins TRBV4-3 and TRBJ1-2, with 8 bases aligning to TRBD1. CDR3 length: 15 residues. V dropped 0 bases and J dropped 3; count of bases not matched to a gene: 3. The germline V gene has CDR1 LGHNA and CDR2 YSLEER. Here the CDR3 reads CASSQDHRGDYGYTF. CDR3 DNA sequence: TGCGCCAGCAGCCAAGATCACAGGGGGGACTATGGCTACACCTTC.

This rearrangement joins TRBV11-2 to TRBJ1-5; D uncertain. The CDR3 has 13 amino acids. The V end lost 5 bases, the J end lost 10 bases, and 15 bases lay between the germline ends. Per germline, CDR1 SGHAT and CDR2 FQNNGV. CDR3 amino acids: CASSEDSPGPQHF. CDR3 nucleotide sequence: TGTGCCAGCAGCGAGGACTCCCCGGGACCCCAGCATTTT.

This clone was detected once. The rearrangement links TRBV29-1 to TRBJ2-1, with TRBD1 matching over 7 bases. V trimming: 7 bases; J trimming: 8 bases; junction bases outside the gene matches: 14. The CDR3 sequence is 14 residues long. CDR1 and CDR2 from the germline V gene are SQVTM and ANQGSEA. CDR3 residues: CSGLRDSDSDEQFF. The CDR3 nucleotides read TGCAGCGGGCTTAGGGACAGCGATAGCGATGAGCAGTTCTTC.

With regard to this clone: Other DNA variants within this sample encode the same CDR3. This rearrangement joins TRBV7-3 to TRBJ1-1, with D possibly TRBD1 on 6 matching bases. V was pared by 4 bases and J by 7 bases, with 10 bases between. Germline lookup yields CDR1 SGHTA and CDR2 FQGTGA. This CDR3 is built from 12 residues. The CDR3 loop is CASSSQGSEAFF. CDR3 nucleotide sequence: TGTGCCAGCAGCTCCCAGGGGAGTGAAGCTTTCTTT.

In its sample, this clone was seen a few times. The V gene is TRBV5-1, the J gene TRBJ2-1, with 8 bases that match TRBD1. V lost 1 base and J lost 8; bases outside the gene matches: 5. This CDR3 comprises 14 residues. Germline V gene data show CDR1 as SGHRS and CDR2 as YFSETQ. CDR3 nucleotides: TGCGCCAGCAGCTTGACAACAGGGGGAGATGAGCAGTTCTTC. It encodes CASSLTTGGDEQFF. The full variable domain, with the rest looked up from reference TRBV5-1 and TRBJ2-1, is KAGVTQTPRYLIKTRGQQVTLSCSPISGHRSVSWYQQTPGQGLQFLFEYFSETQRNKGNFPGRFSGRQFSNSRSEMNVSTLELGDSALYLCASSLTTGGDEQFFGPGTRLTVL.

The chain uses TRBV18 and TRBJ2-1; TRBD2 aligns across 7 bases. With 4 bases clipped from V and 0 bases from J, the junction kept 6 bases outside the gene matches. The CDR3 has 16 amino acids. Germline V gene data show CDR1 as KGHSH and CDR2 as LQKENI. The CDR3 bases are TGTGCCAGCTCACGTTCTAGCGGAAGCTCCTACAATGAGCAGTTCTTC. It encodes CASSRSSGSSYNEQFF.

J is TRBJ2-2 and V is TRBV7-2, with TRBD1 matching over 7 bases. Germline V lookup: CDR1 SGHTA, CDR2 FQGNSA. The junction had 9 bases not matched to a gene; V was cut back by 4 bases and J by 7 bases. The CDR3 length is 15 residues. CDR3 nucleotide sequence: TGTGCCAGCAGCTCCCCGGCAGGGGGTGGCGGGGAGCTGTTTTTT. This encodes CASSSPAGGGGELFF.

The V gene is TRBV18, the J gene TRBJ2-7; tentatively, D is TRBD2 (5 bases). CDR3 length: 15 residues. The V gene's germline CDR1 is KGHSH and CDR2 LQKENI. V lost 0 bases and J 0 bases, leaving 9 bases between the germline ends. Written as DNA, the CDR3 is TGTGCCAGCTCACCACCGAGCGGCACCTCCTACGAGCAGTACTTC. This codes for CASSPPSGTSYEQYF.

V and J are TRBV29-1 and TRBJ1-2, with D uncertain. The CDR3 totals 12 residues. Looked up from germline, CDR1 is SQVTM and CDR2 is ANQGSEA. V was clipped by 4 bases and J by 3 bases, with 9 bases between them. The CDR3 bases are TGCAGCGTTGTTATGGCAGACTATGGCTACACCTTC. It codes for CSVVMADYGYTF.

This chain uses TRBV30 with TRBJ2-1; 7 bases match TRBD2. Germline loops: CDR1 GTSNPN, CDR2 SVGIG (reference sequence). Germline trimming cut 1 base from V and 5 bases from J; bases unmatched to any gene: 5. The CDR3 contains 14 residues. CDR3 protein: CAWSDTGGNNEQFF. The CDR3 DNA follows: TGTGCCTGGAGTGACACGGGAGGTAACAATGAGCAGTTCTTC.